The rows below give T cell receptor beta chains drawn from one sample of a study of spatial heterogeneity in lung cancer. MiXCR, run by TCRdb on the 5' RACE reads, gives a single entry per CDR3 protein. The table shows 20,000 to 25,000 distinct CDR3 sequences, with around 8.5% occurring only once. Here the sequenced sample was lung tumor tissue, taken at surgery. These receptor sequences come from a male donor with early-stage non-small cell lung cancer. Both conserved end residues are part of each CDR3. The D gene is left open where the match is weak. Clone size is given for some rows only: seen once, a few or many times, or a class if the clone is expanded.

CASRRGVGATDTQYF	TGTGCCAGCAGGCGGGGCGTGGGTGCCACAGATACGCAGTATTTT	.	medium-sized	TRBJ2-3	TRBV7-2	15
CASSLVVVSVEDEQFF	TGTGCCAGCAGCTTAGTAGTAGTTTCGGTTGAAGATGAGCAGTTCTTC	.	many	TRBJ2-1	TRBV7-9	16
CSVEGGTVPSYEQYF	TGCAGCGTTGAAGGTGGGACAGTCCCCTCCTACGAGCAGTACTTC	TRBD1	.	TRBJ2-7	TRBV29-1	15
CASNPTGEPSTDTQYF	TGTGCCAGCAACCCTACAGGAGAGCCTAGCACAGATACGCAGTATTTT	.	.	TRBJ2-3	TRBV2	16
CASSFSGTSRMVVYF	TGTGCCAGCAGTTTCTCCGGGACTAGCAGAATGGTTGTGTATTTT	TRBD2	many	TRBJ2-3	TRBV6-2/TRBV6-3	15
CAISPGQGASTGELFF	TGTGCCATCAGTCCCGGACAGGGGGCTAGCACCGGGGAGCTGTTTTTT	TRBD1	.	TRBJ2-2	TRBV10-3	16
CASSSGTGWSGANVLTF	TGTGCCAGCAGCTCCGGGACAGGGTGGTCTGGGGCCAACGTCCTGACTTTC	TRBD1	.	TRBJ2-6	TRBV27	17
CASSRSGYSYEQYF	TGTGCCAGCAGTCGAAGCGGTTACTCCTACGAGCAGTACTTC	.	many	TRBJ2-7	TRBV27	14
CASSIDQWSRNQPQHF	TGTGCCAGTAGTATAGACCAGTGGAGCCGCAATCAGCCCCAGCATTTT	.	many	TRBJ1-5	TRBV19	16
CAISDSSRQFF	TGTGCCATCAGTGATTCCTCCCGGCAGTTCTTC	.	many	TRBJ2-1	TRBV10-3	11
CASSPSNEQFF	TGTGCCAGCAGCCCCTCCAATGAGCAGTTCTTC	.	many	TRBJ2-1	TRBV7-2	11